This T cell receptor beta chain stems from a study of patients and donors after allogeneic stem cell transplantation. TCRdb independently ran MiXCR on the RT-PCR reads; one entry per CDR3 protein. The sample records approximately 21,000 distinct CDR3 sequences, less than 30% being singletons. There are 15 residues in the CDR3. Germline lookup yields CDR1 LGHNA and CDR2 YNFKEQ. The V end was cut by 1 base, the J end by 3 bases, with 12 bases between. This clonotype was found a few times. The sequenced material came from blood, either unsorted or a sorted T cell fraction (not recorded which). This receptor was obtained from a human donor who was either an allogeneic HSCT recipient or a stem cell or donor lymphocyte infusion donor (not recorded which). It is not recorded whose cells these are; they may come from a transplant donor. The chain couples TRBV4-2 to TRBJ1-2; D uncertain. The chain's CDR3 is CASSQGHGGDYGYTF. In DNA form, the CDR3 reads TGTGCCAGCAGCCAAGGTCATGGCGGAGACTATGGCTACACCTTC.